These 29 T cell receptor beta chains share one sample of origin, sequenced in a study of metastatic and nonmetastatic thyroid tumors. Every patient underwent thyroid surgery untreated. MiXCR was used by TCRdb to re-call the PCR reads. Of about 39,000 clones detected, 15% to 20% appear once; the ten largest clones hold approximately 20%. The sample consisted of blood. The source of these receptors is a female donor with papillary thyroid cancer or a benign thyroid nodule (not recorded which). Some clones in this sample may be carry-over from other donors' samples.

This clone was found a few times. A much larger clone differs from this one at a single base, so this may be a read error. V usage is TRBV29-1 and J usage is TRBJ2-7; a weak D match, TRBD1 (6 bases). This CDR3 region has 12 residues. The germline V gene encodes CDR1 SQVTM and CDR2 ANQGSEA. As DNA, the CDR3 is TGCAGCGTCAGGGACACTCCCTACGATCAGTACTTC. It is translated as CSVRDTPYDQYF.

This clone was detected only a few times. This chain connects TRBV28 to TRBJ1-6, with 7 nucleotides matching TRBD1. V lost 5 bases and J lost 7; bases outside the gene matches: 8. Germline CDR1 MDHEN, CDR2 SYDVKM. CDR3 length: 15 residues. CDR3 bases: TGTGCCAGCAGTCCGACGCAGGGGGGGAATTCACCCCTCCACTTT. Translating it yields CASSPTQGGNSPLHF.

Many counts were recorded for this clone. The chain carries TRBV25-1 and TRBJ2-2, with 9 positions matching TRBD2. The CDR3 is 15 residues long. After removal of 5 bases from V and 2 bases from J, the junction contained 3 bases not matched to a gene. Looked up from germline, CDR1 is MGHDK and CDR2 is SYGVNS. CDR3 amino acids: CASSLSGGNTGELFF. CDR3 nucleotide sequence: TGTGCCAGCAGTCTTAGCGGGGGAAACACCGGGGAGCTGTTTTTT.

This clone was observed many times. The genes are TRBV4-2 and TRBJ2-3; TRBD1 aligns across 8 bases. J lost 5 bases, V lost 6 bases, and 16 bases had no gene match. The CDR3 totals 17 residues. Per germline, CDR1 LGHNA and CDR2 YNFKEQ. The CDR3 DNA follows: TGTGCCAGCAGGTCTGGTGGCCAGGGGGCCTTTGGAGATACGCAGTATTTT. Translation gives CASRSGGQGAFGDTQYF.

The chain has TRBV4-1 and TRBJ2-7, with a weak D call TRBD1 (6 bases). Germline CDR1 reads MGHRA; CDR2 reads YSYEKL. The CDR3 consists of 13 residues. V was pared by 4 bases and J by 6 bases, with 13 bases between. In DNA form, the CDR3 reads TGCGCCAGCAGCCCTTCAGGGGATCGCGAGCAGTACTTC. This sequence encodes CASSPSGDREQYF.

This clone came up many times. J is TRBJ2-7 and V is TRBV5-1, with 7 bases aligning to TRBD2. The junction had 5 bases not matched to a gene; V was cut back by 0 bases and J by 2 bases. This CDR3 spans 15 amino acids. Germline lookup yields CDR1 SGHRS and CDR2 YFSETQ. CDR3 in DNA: TGCGCCAGCAGCTTGGCTGGCGGGAGTGCCTACGAGCAGTACTTC. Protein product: CASSLAGGSAYEQYF.

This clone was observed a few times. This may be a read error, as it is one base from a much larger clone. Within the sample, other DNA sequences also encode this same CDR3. CDR3 sequence: CASSLRGTGSDTGELFF. Here the CDR3 DNA reads TGTGCCAGCAGCCTGCGAGGTACAGGGTCGGACACCGGGGAGCTGTTTTTT. The chain combines TRBV11-1 with TRBJ2-2; possible D gene TRBD1, 6 bases. Deletions cut 5 bases from V and 3 bases from J, with 19 bases between. The CDR3 extends over 17 amino acids. Germline CDR1 is SGHAT and CDR2 is FQDESV (reference sequence).

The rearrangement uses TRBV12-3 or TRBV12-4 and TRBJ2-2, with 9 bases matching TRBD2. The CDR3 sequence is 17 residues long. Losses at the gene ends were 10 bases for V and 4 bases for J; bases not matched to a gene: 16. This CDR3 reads CAITVYRLAAITGELFF. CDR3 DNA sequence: TGTGCCATCACGGTTTACAGACTAGCGGCGATCACCGGGGAGCTGTTTTTT.

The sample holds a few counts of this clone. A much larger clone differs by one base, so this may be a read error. CDR3 protein: CASSLVPSNEQFF. The CDR3 coding sequence is TGTGCCAGCAGCTTAGTTCCCTCCAATGAGCAGTTCTTC. The V call is TRBV7-2, the J call TRBJ2-1, with D unclear. Germline-derived CDR1 and CDR2 are SGHTA and FQGNSA. The CDR3 length is 13 residues. Trimming removed 1 base from V and 6 bases from J, with 7 bases in between.

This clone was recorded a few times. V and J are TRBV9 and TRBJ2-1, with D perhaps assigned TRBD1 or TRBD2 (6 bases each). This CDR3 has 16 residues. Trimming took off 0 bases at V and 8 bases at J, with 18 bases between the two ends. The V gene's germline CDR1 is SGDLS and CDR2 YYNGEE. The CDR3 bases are TGTGCCAGCAGCGTAGGAGGGGGGCCCCTTACAGATGAGCAGTTCTTC. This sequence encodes CASSVGGGPLTDEQFF.

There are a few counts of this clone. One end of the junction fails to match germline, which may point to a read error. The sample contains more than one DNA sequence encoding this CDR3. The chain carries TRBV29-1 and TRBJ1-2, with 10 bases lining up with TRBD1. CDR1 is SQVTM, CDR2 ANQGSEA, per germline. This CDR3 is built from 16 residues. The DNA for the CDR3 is TGTAGCGTTCGGGGCTGGCCTGGACAGGGGGGTGATGGCTACACCTTC. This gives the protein CSVRGWPGQGGDGYTF.

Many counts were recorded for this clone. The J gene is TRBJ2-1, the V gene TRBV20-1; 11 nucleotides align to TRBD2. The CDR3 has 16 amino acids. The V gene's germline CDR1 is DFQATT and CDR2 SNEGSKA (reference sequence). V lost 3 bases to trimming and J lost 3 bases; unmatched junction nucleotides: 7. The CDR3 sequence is CSARWGLADVYNEQFF. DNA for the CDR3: TGCAGTGCTAGGTGGGGACTAGCGGATGTCTACAATGAGCAGTTCTTC.

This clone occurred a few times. The CDR3, as DNA: TGTGCCAGAAGCGAAGCGGGCAGAGTATCATCCTACGAGCAGTACTTC. Protein product: CARSEAGRVSSYEQYF. The chain combines TRBV6-1 with TRBJ2-7, with a tentative D call TRBD2 (6 bases). The CDR3 spans 16 residues. The V gene's germline CDR1 is MNHNS and CDR2 SASEGT. V lost 9 bases and J 1 base, leaving 22 bases between the germline ends.

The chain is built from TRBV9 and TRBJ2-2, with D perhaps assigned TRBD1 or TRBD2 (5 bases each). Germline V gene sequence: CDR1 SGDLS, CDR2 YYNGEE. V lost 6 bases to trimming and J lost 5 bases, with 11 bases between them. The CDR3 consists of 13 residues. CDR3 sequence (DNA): TGTGCCAGCAAGTCGGGGCGTACCGGGGAGCTGTTTTTT. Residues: CASKSGRTGELFF.

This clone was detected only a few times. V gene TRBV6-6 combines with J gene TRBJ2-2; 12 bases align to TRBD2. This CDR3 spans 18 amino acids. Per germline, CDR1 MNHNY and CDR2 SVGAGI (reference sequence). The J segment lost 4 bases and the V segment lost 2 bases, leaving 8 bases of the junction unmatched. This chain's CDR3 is CASSYTGASGRATGELFF. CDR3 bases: TGTGCCAGCAGTTACACGGGGGCTAGCGGGAGGGCCACCGGGGAGCTGTTTTTT.

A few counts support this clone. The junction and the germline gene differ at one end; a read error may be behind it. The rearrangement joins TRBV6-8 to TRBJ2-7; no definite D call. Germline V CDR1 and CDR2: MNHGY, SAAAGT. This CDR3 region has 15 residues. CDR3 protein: CASSPSAGWPNEQCF. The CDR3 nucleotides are TGTGCCAGCAGCCCCTCAGCTGGATGGCCAAACGAGCAGTGCTTC.

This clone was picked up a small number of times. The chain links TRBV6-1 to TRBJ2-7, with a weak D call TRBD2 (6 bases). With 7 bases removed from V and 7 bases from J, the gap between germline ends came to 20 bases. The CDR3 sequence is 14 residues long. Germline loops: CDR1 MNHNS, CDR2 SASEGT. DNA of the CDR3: TGTGCCAGCACGCCGGGTAGGCATGGGAGGGAGCAGTACTTC. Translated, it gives CASTPGRHGREQYF.

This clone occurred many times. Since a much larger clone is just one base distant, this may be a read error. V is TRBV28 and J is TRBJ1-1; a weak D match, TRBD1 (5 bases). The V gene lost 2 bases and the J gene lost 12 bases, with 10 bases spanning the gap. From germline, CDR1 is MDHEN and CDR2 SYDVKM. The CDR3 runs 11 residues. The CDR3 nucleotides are TGTGCCAGCAGTTTAAGGGGATATCCTTTCTTT. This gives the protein CASSLRGYPFF.

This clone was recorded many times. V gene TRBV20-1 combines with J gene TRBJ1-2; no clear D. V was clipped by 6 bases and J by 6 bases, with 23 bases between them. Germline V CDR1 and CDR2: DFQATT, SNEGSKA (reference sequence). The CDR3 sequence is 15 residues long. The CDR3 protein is CSAPFGVSGLDGYTF. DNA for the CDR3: TGCAGTGCCCCATTTGGGGTCTCGGGTCTTGATGGCTACACCTTC.

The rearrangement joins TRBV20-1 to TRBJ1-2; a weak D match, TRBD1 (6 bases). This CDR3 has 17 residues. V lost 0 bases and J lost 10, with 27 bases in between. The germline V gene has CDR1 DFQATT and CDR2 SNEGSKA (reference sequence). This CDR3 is CSARDEWRQESNYFYTF. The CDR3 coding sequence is TGCAGTGCTAGAGATGAATGGCGACAGGAGAGTAACTATTTCTACACCTTC.

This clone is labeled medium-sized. CDR3 loop: CASNSGGGRGEQYF. The CDR3, as DNA: TGTGCCAGCAACTCTGGGGGCGGGAGGGGCGAGCAGTACTTC. The rearrangement joins TRBV28 to TRBJ2-7; 9 bases map to TRBD2. The CDR3 consists of 14 residues. Germline lookup yields CDR1 MDHEN and CDR2 SYDVKM. The junction had 10 bases not matched to a gene; V was cut back by 7 bases and J by 6 bases.

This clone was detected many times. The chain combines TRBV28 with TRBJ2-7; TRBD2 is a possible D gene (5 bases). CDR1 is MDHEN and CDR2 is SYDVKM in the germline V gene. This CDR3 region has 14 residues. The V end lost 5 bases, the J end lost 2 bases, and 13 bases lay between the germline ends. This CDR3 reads CASSEGARPYEQYF. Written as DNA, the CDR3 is TGTGCCAGCAGTGAGGGAGCCCGCCCCTACGAGCAGTACTTC.

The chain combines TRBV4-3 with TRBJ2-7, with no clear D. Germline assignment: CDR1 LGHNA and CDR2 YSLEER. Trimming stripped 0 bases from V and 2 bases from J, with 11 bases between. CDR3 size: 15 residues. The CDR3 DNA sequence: TGCGCCAGCAGCCAAGAAGGCAGCGATACCTACGAGCAGTACTTC. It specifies CASSQEGSDTYEQYF.

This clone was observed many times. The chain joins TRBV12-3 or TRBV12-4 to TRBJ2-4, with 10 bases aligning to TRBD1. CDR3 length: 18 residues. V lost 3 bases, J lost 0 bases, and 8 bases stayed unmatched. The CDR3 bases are TGTGCCAGCAGTTTTCGGACAGGGGGGACTCTAGCCAAAAACATTCAGTACTTC. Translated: CASSFRTGGTLAKNIQYF.

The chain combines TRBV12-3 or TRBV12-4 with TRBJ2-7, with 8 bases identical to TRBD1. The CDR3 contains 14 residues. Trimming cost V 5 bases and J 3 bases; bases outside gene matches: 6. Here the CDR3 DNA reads TGTGCCAGCAGTACCGGGACAGGCCGCTACGAGCAGTACTTC. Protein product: CASSTGTGRYEQYF.

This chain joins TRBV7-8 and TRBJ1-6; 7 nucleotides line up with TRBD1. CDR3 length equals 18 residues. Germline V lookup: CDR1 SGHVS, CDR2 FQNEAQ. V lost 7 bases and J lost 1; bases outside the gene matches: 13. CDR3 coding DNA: TGTGCCAGCATCGCCTCCGGTAGGGGGCGATCCTATAATTCACCCCTCCACTTT. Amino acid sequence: CASIASGRGRSYNSPLHF. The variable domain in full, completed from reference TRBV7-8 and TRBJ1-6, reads GAGVSQSPRYKVAKRGQDVALRCDPISGHVSLFWYQQALGQGPEFLTYFQNEAQLDKSGLPSDRFFAERPEGSVSTLKIQRTQQEDSAVYLCASIASGRGRSYNSPLHFGNGTRLTVT.

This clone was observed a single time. In nucleotides, the CDR3 is TGCAGTGCTACGCCTTACAGGAATAACTACAATGAGCAGTTCTTC. Protein product: CSATPYRNNYNEQFF. The J gene is TRBJ2-1, the V gene TRBV20-1, with TRBD1 as a possible D gene (5 bases). The V and J ends lost 4 bases and 3 bases respectively, with 16 bases between them. The CDR3 totals 15 residues. Germline V gives CDR1 DFQATT, CDR2 SNEGSKA (reference sequence).

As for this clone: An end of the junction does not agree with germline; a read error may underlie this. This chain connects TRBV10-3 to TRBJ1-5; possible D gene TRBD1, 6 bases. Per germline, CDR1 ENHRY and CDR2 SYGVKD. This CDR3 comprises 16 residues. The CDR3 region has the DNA TGTGCCATCAGTGAGTCGATTACAGGGAACGATCAGCCCCGGCATTTT. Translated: CAISESITGNDQPRHF.

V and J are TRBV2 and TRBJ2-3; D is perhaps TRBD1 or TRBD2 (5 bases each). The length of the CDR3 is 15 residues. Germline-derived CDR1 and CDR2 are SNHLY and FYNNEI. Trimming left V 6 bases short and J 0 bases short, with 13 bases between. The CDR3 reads CASSPGTHSTDTQYF. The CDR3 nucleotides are TGTGCCAGCAGCCCTGGGACCCATAGCACAGATACGCAGTATTTT.